This TCR beta chain was identified during a study of T cell responses to AZD1222 COVID-19 vaccine. Using immunoSEQ multiplex PCR, the repertoire was profiled, and TCRdb retains in-frame clones only, with some absent. Here the sample spans some 96,000 clones, about 90% being singletons. Remarks on this clone: What it recognizes is unknown.

Findings and caveats of the study: None of the repertoires were sampled until the peak T cell response had passed. Seropositivity was recorded at baseline in only 5 or 6 AZD1222 recipients. It should be noted that donors were predominantly white British and more often female, and clonal diversity was possibly underestimated. Across the whole spike, CD4 TCRs peaked at regions 160-218 and 743-854.

The CDR3 sequence is 15 residues long. V was clipped by 2 bases and J by 5 bases, with 15 bases between them. Germline V gene lookup returns CDR1 LNHNV and CDR2 YYDKDF (reference sequence). This TCR was sampled from an adult who received the AZD1222 COVID-19 vaccine. V is TRBV15 and J is TRBJ2-5; no firm D call. Sequences were derived from peripheral blood, sampled 28 days after the second AZD1222 dose. The CDR3 spells CATSRPTGLAETQYF. The CDR3, as DNA: TGTGCCACCAGCAGACCCACGGGCCTGGCGGAGACCCAGTACTTC.